A selection of T cell receptor beta chains follows, all from one sample in a study of blood T cell repertoires in COVID-19. Sequencing used immunoSEQ multiplex PCR; TCRdb keeps in-frame clones, though not all of them. The sample holds about 400,000 clones; around nine tenths are singletons and the top ten take around 4.4%. Sequences were obtained from peripheral blood. The receptors derive from a woman in her twenties or thirties with acute or convalescent COVID-19. Each CDR3 is given with its conserved first and last residue. The D gene is left open where the match is weak. Clone size is shown for a subset of rows, as once, few, many or a class of expanded clone.

clone_size,v_call,d_call,j_call,cdr3_nt,cdr3_aa
-,TRBV5-1,-,TRBJ2-1,TGCGCCAGCGGGGCAGGGGAGCCCAATGAGCAGTTCTTC,CASGAGEPNEQFF
-,TRBV30,TRBD1,TRBJ1-6,TGTGCCTGGGGGGACAGAGAAAATTCACCCCTCCACTTT,CAWGDRENSPLHF
-,TRBV4-1,TRBD1,TRBJ1-5,TGCGCCAGCAGCCAAGACCGGGGACAGGGGCGAGGAATCAGCAATCAGCCCCAGCATTTT,CASSQDRGQGRGISNQPQHF
once,TRBV19,TRBD1,TRBJ1-2,TGTGCCAGTAGTATAGATGTCAGGGGGCGCGATTATGGCTACACCTTC,CASSIDVRGRDYGYTF
-,TRBV24-1,-,TRBJ1-2,TGTGCCCCCGAAGAGTTACGGGGGACCGTTAACTATGGCTACACCTTC,CAPEELRGTVNYGYTF
-,TRBV28,-,TRBJ2-2,TGTGCCAGCAGTTGGAGGGAGACTTCGGGCACCGGGGAGCTGTTTTTT,CASSWRETSGTGELFF
-,TRBV6-5,-,TRBJ1-6,TGTGCCAGCAGCCTACAGAATTCACCCCTCCACTTT,CASSLQNSPLHF
-,TRBV3-1/TRBV3-2,TRBD2,TRBJ2-2,TGTGCCAGCAGCCAAGATACGGGGGGGGTGAACACCGGGGAGCTGTTTTTT,CASSQDTGGVNTGELFF
-,TRBV4-1,TRBD2,TRBJ2-3,TGCGCCAGCAGCCAAAATCACGGGGGGGCACTTCCACGGCGCACAGATACGCAGTATTTT,CASSQNHGGALPRRTDTQYF
-,TRBV6-5,-,TRBJ1-2,TGTGCCAGCACCCACAGGTACGGACGATATGGCTACACCTTC,CASTHRYGRYGYTF
-,TRBV11-3,-,TRBJ2-7,TGTGCCAGCAGCCCCGAGGGCAATACCCGCCAGTACTTC,CASSPEGNTRQYF
-,TRBV9,-,TRBJ2-3,TGTGCCAGCAGCACAGGGGATACGCAGTATTTT,CASSTGDTQYF
-,TRBV9,-,TRBJ2-2,TGTGCCAGCAGCGTCCTCGGGGACACCGGGGAGCTGTTTTTT,CASSVLGDTGELFF
once,TRBV5-1,-,TRBJ1-4,TGCGCCAGCAGCTTCCAGGGGTCTAATGAAAAACTGTTTTTT,CASSFQGSNEKLFF
-,TRBV4-1,-,TRBJ2-7,TGCGCCAGCAGCCAATTCAGGGGAAACGACGAGCAGTACTTC,CASSQFRGNDEQYF
-,TRBV18,-,TRBJ2-2,TGTGCCAGCTCAAGCAGGGTATCGAACACCGGGGAGCTGTTTTTT,CASSSRVSNTGELFF
-,TRBV29-1,-,TRBJ2-7,TGCAGCGCCGAGGGCGCAAGCTCCTACGAGCAGTACTTC,CSAEGASSYEQYF
-,TRBV3-1/TRBV3-2,-,TRBJ2-7,TGTGCCAGCAGCCAAGATCTTGCCAGGGGAGCCTACGAGCAGTACTTC,CASSQDLARGAYEQYF
few,TRBV5-1,TRBD1,TRBJ1-2,TGCGCCAGCAGCCGGGGACAGGCGGCCTATGGCTACACCTTC,CASSRGQAAYGYTF
-,TRBV23-1,-,TRBJ1-2,TGCGCCAGCAGTCAATCTGCCCCGACGGGTGGCTACACCTTC,CASSQSAPTGGYTF